Sequencing of this T cell receptor (beta chain) was carried out in a study of T-cell memory formation after mild COVID-19. Study overall: The study found TCR clusters largely donor specific. Regarding the study as a whole: A second wave expanding day 15 to 37 was CD4+-biased; contracting clones were balanced. Clones from the second wave (peaking day 37) had unconfirmed SARS-CoV-2 specificity. Researchers found some responding clones in pre-infection memory, a sign that cross-reactive memory joined.

TCRdb reanalysed the 5' RACE reads using MiXCR and keeps one entry per CDR3 protein. The sample has some 130,000 distinct CDR3 sequences, approximately 15% seen once. This clonotype appeared a few times. The antigen remains unidentified. The specimen sequenced was PBMCs or a T cell subset sorted from them (not recorded which). The origin of this receptor is an adult woman who had mild COVID-19 (a few samples of this study predate the infection). Cell type and time point are not known.

The CDR3, as DNA: TGTGCCAGCAGCGAGGACAGGGGGCCTGTAGCTTTCTTT. Translating gives CASSEDRGPVAFF. This sequence joins TRBV11-1 and TRBJ1-1; 11 bases line up with TRBD1. V shed 5 bases, J shed 10 bases, and the junction held 6 bases outside the gene matches. CDR1 and CDR2 from the germline V gene are SGHAT and FQDESV (reference sequence). This CDR3 region has 13 residues. Using reference TRBV11-1 and TRBJ1-1 for the parts outside the CDR3, the full variable domain is EAEVAQSPRYKITEKSQAVAFWCDPISGHATLYWYRQILGQGPELLVQFQDESVVDDSQLPKDRFSAERLKGVDSTLKIQPAELGDSAMYLCASSEDRGPVAFFGQGTRLTVV.